This T cell receptor (beta chain) was captured in a study of T cell responses to AZD1222 COVID-19 vaccine. A word on this clone: Its antigen is unidentified.

Study-wide points: Of spike-specific TCRs, nearly half reportedly target regions left unmutated in variants.

The CDR3 is made up of 14 amino acids. Looked up from germline, CDR1 is MNHNS and CDR2 is SASEGT. With 3 bases clipped from V and 6 bases from J, the junction kept 3 bases outside the gene matches. TCRdb's table, derived via immunoSEQ multiplex PCR, lists solely in-frame clones and lacks some. The top ten clones hold 1.5% to 2% of a sample with approximately 150,000 clones, roughly 90% of them seen once. Combined were second doses at about 4 or about 12 weeks. This sequence joins TRBV6-1 and TRBJ2-4, with 9 bases aligning to TRBD1. The sample here was peripheral blood, taken 28 days after the second AZD1222 dose. The receptor was derived from an adult who received the AZD1222 COVID-19 vaccine. CDR3 DNA: TGTGCCAGCAGTGATCGGGGACAGGGAAACATTCAGTACTTC. The encoded protein is CASSDRGQGNIQYF.